Listed below are T cell receptor beta chains from one sample, sequenced in a study of cytomegalovirus exposure and HLA in healthy donors. Measured with immunoSEQ multiplex PCR; TCRdb has only the in-frame clones, and not every one. Found here are 150,000 to 200,000 clones, roughly nine tenths of them singletons; the top ten hold 5.5% to 6%. Specimen: PBMCs. The receptors shown here come from a woman aged 25 to 39 in good health and CMV-seronegative. Both conserved end residues are part of each CDR3. Each record gives: clone size, CDR3 length, J gene, V gene, D gene, CDR3 protein, CDR3 DNA. The D gene is left open where the match is weak. Size is omitted from some rows. Given values are once, few, many or a class for expanded clones.

>NA|12|TRBJ2-5|TRBV10-3|NA
CAISDRGETQYF
TGTGCCATCAGTGACAGGGGAGAGACCCAGTACTTC
>NA|13|TRBJ2-5|TRBV15|NA
CATSRAPGETQYF
TGTGCCACCAGCAGAGCCCCGGGAGAGACCCAGTACTTC
>NA|14|TRBJ1-2|TRBV19|NA
CASSPGHFNYGYTF
TGTGCCAGTAGTCCGGGACACTTTAACTATGGCTACACCTTC
>NA|13|TRBJ1-1|TRBV6-4|NA
CASSETGSTEAFF
TGTGCCAGCAGTGAAACAGGGTCCACTGAAGCTTTCTTT
>few|15|TRBJ1-2|TRBV6-1|TRBD1
CASSDYWDRDNGYTF
TGTGCCAGCAGTGACTATTGGGACAGGGATAATGGCTACACCTTC
>NA|15|TRBJ2-5|TRBV6-5|TRBD2
CASRGLAAGEETQYF
TGTGCCAGCAGGGGACTAGCAGCAGGGGAAGAGACCCAGTACTTC
>NA|15|TRBJ2-3|TRBV6-4|TRBD2
CASSASGGATDTQYF
TGTGCCAGCAGTGCTAGCGGGGGGGCCACAGATACGCAGTATTTT
>NA|16|TRBJ1-1|TRBV9|NA
CASSVGSGLAGAEAFF
TGTGCCAGCAGCGTAGGATCAGGGCTTGCTGGCGCTGAAGCTTTCTTT
>many|12|TRBJ1-5|TRBV2|NA
CASRELNQPQHF
TGTGCCAGCAGAGAGTTGAATCAGCCCCAGCATTTT
>NA|19|TRBJ2-1|TRBV30|TRBD1
CAWSVLSLFGQGRPNEQFF
TGTGCCTGGAGTGTACTCAGCCTTTTCGGACAGGGGAGGCCGAATGAGCAGTTCTTC
>NA|16|TRBJ2-1|TRBV5-6|TRBD2
CASSLVGGEGRNEQFF
TGTGCCAGCAGCTTGGTAGGAGGGGAGGGCCGCAATGAGCAGTTCTTC
>NA|17|TRBJ2-1|TRBV18|TRBD2
CASSTRASGDLYNEQFF
TGTGCCAGCTCAACCAGGGCTAGCGGAGACCTTTACAATGAGCAGTTCTTC
>NA|14|TRBJ1-5|TRBV27|NA
CASRTTRYDQPQHF
TGTGCCAGCAGAACGACCAGGTACGATCAGCCCCAGCATTTT
>NA|12|TRBJ1-5|TRBV27|NA
CASSLYGQPQHF
TGTGCCAGCAGTTTATATGGTCAGCCCCAGCATTTT
>NA|13|TRBJ2-7|TRBV28|TRBD1
CASSPDRGYEQYF
TGTGCCAGCAGCCCGGACAGGGGGTACGAGCAGTACTTC
>NA|13|TRBJ1-1|TRBV10-3|NA
CAIRTGLNTEAFF
TGTGCCATCAGGACAGGTCTGAACACTGAAGCTTTCTTT
>NA|16|TRBJ1-1|TRBV4-2|TRBD1
CASSQEQGAENTEAFF
TGTGCCAGCAGCCAAGAGCAGGGGGCAGAGAACACTGAAGCTTTCTTT
>few|16|TRBJ2-7|TRBV4-3|TRBD1
CASSQGVGTGFDEQYF
TGCGCCAGCAGCCAGGGGGTGGGGACAGGGTTCGACGAGCAGTACTTC
>NA|13|TRBJ2-1|TRBV5-1|NA
CASSWTQGNEQFF
TGCGCCAGCAGCTGGACCCAGGGCAATGAGCAGTTCTTC
>NA|14|TRBJ2-3|TRBV19|TRBD2
CASKRRGNTDTQYF
TGTGCCAGCAAGAGGCGGGGGAACACAGATACGCAGTATTTT
>NA|13|TRBJ2-7|TRBV2|TRBD2
CATRTSGSYEQYF
TGTGCCACCAGGACTAGCGGCTCCTACGAGCAGTACTTC
>NA|15|TRBJ2-7|TRBV5-4|TRBD1
CASSGRQGESYEQYF
TGTGCCAGCAGCGGTCGACAGGGTGAGTCCTACGAGCAGTACTTC
>few|13|TRBJ1-1|TRBV2|TRBD1
CAGNRGEGTEAFF
TGTGCCGGTAACAGGGGAGAAGGCACTGAAGCTTTCTTT
>NA|16|TRBJ2-3|TRBV7-6|TRBD2
CASSPPSGTSTDTQYF
TGTGCCAGCAGCCCCCCTAGCGGGACTAGCACAGATACGCAGTATTTT
>NA|14|TRBJ2-4|TRBV9|NA
CASSGGTAKNIQYF
TGTGCCAGCAGCGGCGGGACAGCCAAAAACATTCAGTACTTC
>NA|13|TRBJ1-1|TRBV2|NA
CASSVRGDTEAFF
TGTGCCAGCAGTGTTCGGGGGGACACTGAAGCTTTCTTT
>NA|14|TRBJ2-4|TRBV28|TRBD1
CASRSLRQGGIQYF
TGTGCCAGCAGGTCCCTACGACAGGGCGGCATTCAGTACTTC
>NA|16|TRBJ2-3|TRBV9|NA
CASSDGQGGHTDTQYF
TGTGCCAGCAGCGACGGGCAGGGGGGGCACACAGATACGCAGTATTTT
>NA|15|TRBJ1-5|TRBV6-1|NA
CASSEAGLSFQPQHF
TGTGCCAGCAGTGAAGCGGGACTTTCGTTTCAGCCCCAGCATTTT
>NA|16|TRBJ2-7|TRBV6-1|NA
CASSEAPPPASYEQYF
TGTGCCAGCAGTGAAGCTCCCCCCCCAGCATCCTACGAGCAGTACTTC
>NA|16|TRBJ2-5|TRBV4-1|NA
CASSQDVRGLGETQYF
TGCGCCAGCAGCCAAGATGTTCGTGGCTTGGGCGAGACCCAGTACTTC
>NA|15|TRBJ2-1|TRBV5-1|TRBD1
CASSLARDRLDEQFF
TGCGCCAGCAGCTTGGCTCGGGACAGGCTCGATGAGCAGTTCTTC
>NA|14|TRBJ2-7|TRBV7-2|TRBD1
CASSSRGLSYEQYF
TGTGCCAGCAGTTCGAGGGGGCTCTCCTACGAGCAGTACTTC
>NA|16|TRBJ2-5|TRBV18|NA
CASSQFSSALQETQYF
TGTGCCAGCTCACAATTTAGTTCGGCCTTACAAGAGACCCAGTACTTC
>NA|13|TRBJ1-1|TRBV4-3|NA
CASSTIDTGEAFF
TGCGCCAGCAGCACCATAGACACTGGTGAAGCTTTCTTT
>NA|16|TRBJ2-3|TRBV7-6|TRBD2
CASSTYSGSVTDTQYF
TGTGCCAGCAGCACGTATAGCGGGAGTGTGACAGATACGCAGTATTTT
>NA|14|TRBJ2-7|TRBV5-4|NA
CASSTSVQGHEQYF
TGTGCCAGCAGCACATCCGTACAGGGCCACGAGCAGTACTTC